The 14 T cell receptor beta chains given below trace back to one sample, sequenced in a study of T cells in Graves' hyperthyroidism and ophthalmopathy. What was amplified from RNA transcripts were TCR beta CDR3 regions. A set of HTBI primers served as the primers for a first-round RT-PCR of the TCR CDR3. TCRdb recomputed calls from the multiplex PCR reads with MiXCR, one row per CDR3 protein. Of 450,000 to 650,000 distinct CDR3 sequences listed, over 15% are singletons. Sequenced: blood. These receptors originate from a woman aged 18 to 35 with Graves' ophthalmopathy.

This clonotype was recorded a few times. This chain uses TRBV6-1 with TRBJ2-5; D call uncertain. The CDR3 extends over 13 amino acids. CDR1 is MNHNS, CDR2 SASEGT, per germline. The ends were cut back, 6 bases at V and 5 bases at J, with 13 bases in the middle. DNA of the CDR3: TGTGCCAGCAGCTTACTTCCGGGTGAGACCCAGTACTTC. Amino acids: CASSLLPGETQYF.

CDR3 nucleotide sequence: TGTGCCAGCAGTTTAAACCTAGCGGGGGGGCCCAATGAGCAGTTCTTC. Translating gives CASSLNLAGGPNEQFF. The gene calls are TRBV27 and TRBJ2-1; 12 nucleotides match TRBD2. This CDR3 is 16 amino acids long. Germline V gene lookup returns CDR1 MNHEY and CDR2 SMNVEV (reference sequence). The ends lost 2 bases at V and 6 bases at J; junction bases unmatched: 5.

This clonotype was counted a single time. The chain has TRBV9 and TRBJ1-2; TRBD1 matches at 7 bases. The CDR3 has 14 amino acids. Losses at the gene ends were 1 base for V and 4 bases for J; bases not matched to a gene: 4. Germline values: CDR1 SGDLS, CDR2 YYNGEE. In DNA form, the CDR3 reads TGTGCCAGCAGCGTACCCGGACAGGCCTATGGCTACACCTTC. Protein product: CASSVPGQAYGYTF.

V is TRBV19 and J is TRBJ2-3; unclear D gene. The CDR3 is 15 residues long. The V gene's germline CDR1 is LNHDA and CDR2 SQIVND (reference sequence). V was cut by 3 bases and J by 0 bases, with 10 bases left in between. CDR3 amino acids: CASSMEPGSTDTQYF. CDR3 nucleotides: TGTGCCAGTAGTATGGAGCCAGGAAGCACAGATACGCAGTATTTT.

This clonotype appeared a few times. The chain uses TRBV6-1 and TRBJ2-2; D may match TRBD1 or TRBD2 (8 bases each). CDR1 and CDR2 from the germline V gene are MNHNS and SASEGT. V shed 7 bases and J shed 7 bases, with 28 bases lying between them. CDR3 size: 18 residues. The CDR3 coding sequence is TGTGCCAGCAAACGGGGGGGGATCGGACAGGGTACATTCGGGGAGCTGTTTTTT. As protein: CASKRGGIGQGTFGELFF.

This clonotype was seen more than once but under ten times. This sequence joins TRBV6-2 or TRBV6-3 and TRBJ1-1; 9 nucleotides align to TRBD1. After removal of 7 bases from V and 0 bases from J, the junction contained 12 bases not matched to a gene. The CDR3 is 17 residues long. The germline V gene has CDR1 MNHEY and CDR2 SVGEGT. The CDR3 DNA is TGTGCCAGCACCACCGGGACAGGGTCCCCGATGAACACTGAAGCTTTCTTT. Translation gives CASTTGTGSPMNTEAFF.

This clonotype has more than one count but fewer than ten. The CDR3 DNA follows: TGCGCCAGCAGCCAGGACAGGGGGCGGTCCTATGGCTACACCTTC. This gives the protein CASSQDRGRSYGYTF. The chain links TRBV4-1 to TRBJ1-2; 11 nucleotides line up with TRBD1. CDR3 length equals 15 residues. V was clipped by 3 bases and J by 4 bases; unmatched bases: 4. Germline CDR1 is MGHRA and CDR2 is YSYEKL.

V gene TRBV4-1 combines with J gene TRBJ1-6, with TRBD1 identical over 8 bases. This CDR3 contains 15 residues. Per germline, CDR1 MGHRA and CDR2 YSYEKL. The trim removed 5 bases at V and 10 bases at J, leaving 10 bases unmatched. The CDR3, as DNA: TGCGCCAGCAGCGGGTACAGGGGGGCCGGGTCACCCCTCCACTTT. Translating gives CASSGYRGAGSPLHF.

This clonotype came up many times. J is TRBJ2-3 and V is TRBV5-1; possibly TRBD1 or TRBD2 for D (5 bases each). The V and J ends lost 0 bases and 0 bases respectively, with 11 bases between them. CDR3 length equals 16 residues. CDR1 SGHRS and CDR2 YFSETQ come from the germline V gene. The CDR3 sequence is CASSLAGRASTDTQYF. Written as DNA, the CDR3 is TGCGCCAGCAGCTTGGCGGGGCGGGCCAGCACAGATACGCAGTATTTT.

This clonotype was observed a few times. This rearrangement joins TRBV7-9 to TRBJ2-7, with no clear D. With 1 base removed from V and 2 bases from J, the gap between germline ends came to 9 bases. This CDR3 spans 14 amino acids. Germline assignment: CDR1 SEHNR and CDR2 FQNEAQ (reference sequence). DNA for the CDR3: TGTGCCAGCAGCTTAGTCGAGTTAACCTACGAGCAGTACTTC. Translation gives CASSLVELTYEQYF.

This clonotype occurred many times. The J gene is TRBJ2-1, the V gene TRBV3-1; 7 nucleotides agree with TRBD2. V lost 1 base, J lost 8 bases, and 8 bases stayed unmatched. Germline assignment: CDR1 LGHDT and CDR2 YNNKEL (reference sequence). The CDR3 consists of 15 residues. CDR3 sequence: CASSQGLAAGDEQFF. In nucleotides, the CDR3 is TGTGCCAGCAGCCAAGGTCTAGCGGCCGGGGATGAGCAGTTCTTC.

Concerning this clonotype itself: A much more abundant neighbour one base away suggests this may be a read error. The chain employs TRBV20-1 and TRBJ1-6; a possible D gene is TRBD1 (5 bases). In germline, CDR1 is DFQATT, CDR2 SNEGSKA (reference sequence). The CDR3 length is 14 residues. CDR3 region: CSARQRDGFSPLRF. DNA of the CDR3: TGCAGTGCTAGGCAAAGGGACGGATTTTCACCCCTCCGCTTT.

This clonotype was counted ten times or more. This rearrangement joins TRBV2 to TRBJ2-1, with 9 bases aligning to TRBD2. This CDR3 has 16 residues. Germline V CDR1 and CDR2: SNHLY, FYNNEI. With 2 bases clipped from V and 3 bases from J, the junction kept 5 bases outside the gene matches. DNA for the CDR3: TGTGCCAGCAGTGAAAGCCCTAGCGGGAACTACAATGAGCAGTTCTTC. Translating gives CASSESPSGNYNEQFF. The variable domain in full, with the rest retrieved from reference TRBV2 and TRBJ2-1, is EPEVTQTPSHQVTQMGQEVILRCVPISNHLYFYWYRQILGQKVEFLVSFYNNEISEKSEIFDDQFSVERPDGSNFTLKIRSTKLEDSAMYFCASSESPSGNYNEQFFGPGTRLTVL.

This clonotype was counted many times. This sequence joins TRBV20-1 and TRBJ1-1, with TRBD1 as a possible D gene (5 bases). The CDR3 spans 12 residues. Germline assignment: CDR1 DFQATT and CDR2 SNEGSKA (reference sequence). V lost 7 bases and J 1 base, leaving 10 bases between the germline ends. CDR3: CSVPRGNTEAFF. DNA of the CDR3: TGCAGTGTCCCGAGGGGGAACACTGAAGCTTTCTTT.